This T cell receptor (beta chain) was identified in a study of T cells in localized non-small cell lung cancer. Trimming pared 6 bases from V and 5 bases from J, leaving 11 bases between. In germline, CDR1 is LNHNV, CDR2 YYDKDF (reference sequence). The CDR3 consists of 13 residues. Produced via immunoSEQ multiplex PCR; TCRdb's table is partial and in-frame only. The sample consists of fewer than 100,000 clones, 80% to 90% of them appearing once. The TCR was taken from a man aged 35 to 69 with stage I squamous cell lung carcinoma. This chain links TRBV15 with TRBJ1-3; possible D gene TRBD1, 5 bases. The material was peripheral blood, obtained before any cancer treatment. Here the CDR3 DNA reads TGTGCCACCAGGCAGGAGGGGAGAAACACCATATATTTT. The encoded protein is CATRQEGRNTIYF.